This paragraph covers one TCR beta chain sequence. Its antigen is unidentified. Germline V gene sequence: CDR1 ENHRY, CDR2 SYGVKD. The CDR3 runs 17 residues. V lost 0 bases to trimming and J lost 5 bases, with 17 bases between them. The data were taken from a study of cytotoxic CD8 clonotypes in ibrutinib-treated CLL. Overall study: Included were about a dozen relapsed/refractory and over 14 treatment-naive patients, of whom roughly 17 were IGHV unmutated.

With sequencing, the targeted depth ranged from 1 in 200,000 to 1 in 1 million T cells. Sequenced by immunoSEQ multiplex PCR; TCRdb stores in-frame clones only, minus some. The data contain about 160,000 clones, around 84% of them singletons. Points from the study as a whole: Ibrutinib response saw clonality rise, and progression saw it return toward baseline.

The V gene is TRBV10-3, the J gene TRBJ1-5; weak D call: TRBD1 (5 bases). Sample: PBMCs, taken after 12 months of ibrutinib treatment. The clonotype was recovered from a human donor with chronic lymphocytic leukemia. Here the CDR3 reads CAISESSGFRGDQPQHF. In DNA, the CDR3 is TGTGCCATCAGTGAGTCCTCAGGGTTTCGGGGGGATCAGCCCCAGCATTTT.